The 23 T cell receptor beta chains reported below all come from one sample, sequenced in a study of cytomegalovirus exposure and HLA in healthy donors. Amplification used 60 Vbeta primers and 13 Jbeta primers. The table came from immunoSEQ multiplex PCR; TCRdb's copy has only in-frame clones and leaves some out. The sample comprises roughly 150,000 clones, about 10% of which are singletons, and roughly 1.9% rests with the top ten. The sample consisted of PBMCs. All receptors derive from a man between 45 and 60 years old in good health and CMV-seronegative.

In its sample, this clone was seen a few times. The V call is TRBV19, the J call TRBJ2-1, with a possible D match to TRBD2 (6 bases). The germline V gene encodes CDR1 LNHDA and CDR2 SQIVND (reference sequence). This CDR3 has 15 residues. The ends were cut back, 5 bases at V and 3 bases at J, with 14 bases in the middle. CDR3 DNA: TGTGCCAGTAGTGGGAGGCTCCCTAACTACAATGAGCAGTTCTTC. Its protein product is CASSGRLPNYNEQFF.

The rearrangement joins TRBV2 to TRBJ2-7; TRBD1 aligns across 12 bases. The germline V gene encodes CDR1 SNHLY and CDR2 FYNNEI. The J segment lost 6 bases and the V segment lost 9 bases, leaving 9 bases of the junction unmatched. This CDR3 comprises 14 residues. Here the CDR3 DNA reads TGTGCCAGAGAGTTGGGGACAGGGGGCCGCGAGCAGTACTTC. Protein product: CARELGTGGREQYF.

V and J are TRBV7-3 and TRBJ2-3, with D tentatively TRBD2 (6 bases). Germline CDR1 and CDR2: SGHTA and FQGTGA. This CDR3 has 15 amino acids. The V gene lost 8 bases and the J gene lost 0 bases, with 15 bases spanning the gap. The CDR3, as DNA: TGTGCCAGCCGCCGGAGCGGGCACAGCACAGATACGCAGTATTTT. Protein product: CASRRSGHSTDTQYF.

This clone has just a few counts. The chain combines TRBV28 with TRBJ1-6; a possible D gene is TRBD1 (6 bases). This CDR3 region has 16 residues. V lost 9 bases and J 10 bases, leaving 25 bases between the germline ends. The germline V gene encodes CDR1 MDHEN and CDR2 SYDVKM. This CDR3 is CASRRGTPITRSPLHF. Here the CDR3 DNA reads TGTGCCAGTAGACGAGGGACACCAATAACGCGCTCACCCCTCCACTTT.

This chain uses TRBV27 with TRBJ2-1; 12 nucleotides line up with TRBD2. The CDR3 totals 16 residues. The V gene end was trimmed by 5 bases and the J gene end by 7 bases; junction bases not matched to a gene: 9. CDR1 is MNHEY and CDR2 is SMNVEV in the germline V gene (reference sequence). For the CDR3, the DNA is TGTGCCAGCAGTCGCCTGCTAGCGGGAGGGTCGAATGAGCAGTTCTTC. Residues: CASSRLLAGGSNEQFF.

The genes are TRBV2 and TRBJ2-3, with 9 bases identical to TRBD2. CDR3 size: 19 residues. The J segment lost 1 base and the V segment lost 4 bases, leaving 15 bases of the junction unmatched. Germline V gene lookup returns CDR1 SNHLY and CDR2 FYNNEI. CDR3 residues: CASSGQETSGVLGTDTQYF. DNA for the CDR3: TGTGCCAGCAGTGGTCAGGAGACTAGCGGAGTCCTGGGCACAGATACGCAGTATTTT.

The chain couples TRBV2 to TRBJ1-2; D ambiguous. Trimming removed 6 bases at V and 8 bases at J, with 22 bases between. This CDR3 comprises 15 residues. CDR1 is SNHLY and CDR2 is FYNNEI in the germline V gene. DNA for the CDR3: TGTGCCAGCAGGGAAAGGGTGGCGGGAGGCACCGGCTACACCTTC. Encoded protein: CASRERVAGGTGYTF.

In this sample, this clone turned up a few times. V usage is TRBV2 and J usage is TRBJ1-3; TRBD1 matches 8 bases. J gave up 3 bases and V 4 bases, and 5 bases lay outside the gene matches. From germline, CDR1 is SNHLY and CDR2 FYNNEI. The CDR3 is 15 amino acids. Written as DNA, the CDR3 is TGTGCCAGCAGTGGCAGGGGGCGAGGTGGAAACACCATATATTTT. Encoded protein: CASSGRGRGGNTIYF.

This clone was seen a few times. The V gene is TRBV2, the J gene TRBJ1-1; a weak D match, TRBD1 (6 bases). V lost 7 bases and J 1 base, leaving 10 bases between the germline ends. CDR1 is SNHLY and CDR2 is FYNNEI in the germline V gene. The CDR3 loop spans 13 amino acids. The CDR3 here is CASKWGPNTEAFF. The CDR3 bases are TGTGCCAGCAAGTGGGGGCCGAACACTGAAGCTTTCTTT.

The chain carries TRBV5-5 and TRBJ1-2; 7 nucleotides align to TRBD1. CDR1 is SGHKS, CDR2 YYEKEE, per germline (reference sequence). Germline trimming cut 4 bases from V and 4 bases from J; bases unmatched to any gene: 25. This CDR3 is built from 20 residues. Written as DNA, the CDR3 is TGTGCCAGCAGCCCCGAGGCGTTACGGGGGACAGTGGGGCTTGGCTATGGCTACACCTTC. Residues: CASSPEALRGTVGLGYGYTF. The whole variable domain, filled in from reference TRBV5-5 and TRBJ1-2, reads DAGVTQSPTHLIKTRGQQVTLRCSPISGHKSVSWYQQVLGQGPQFIFQYYEKEERGRGNFPDRFSARQFPNYSSELNVNALLLGDSALYLCASSPEALRGTVGLGYGYTFGSGTRLTVV.

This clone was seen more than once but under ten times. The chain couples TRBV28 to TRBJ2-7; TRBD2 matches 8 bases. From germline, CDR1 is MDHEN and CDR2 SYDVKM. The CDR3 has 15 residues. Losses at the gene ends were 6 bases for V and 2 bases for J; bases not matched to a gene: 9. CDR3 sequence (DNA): TGTGCCAGCAGCCCCCCACCGGGAGGGCCCTACGAGCAGTACTTC. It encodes CASSPPPGGPYEQYF.

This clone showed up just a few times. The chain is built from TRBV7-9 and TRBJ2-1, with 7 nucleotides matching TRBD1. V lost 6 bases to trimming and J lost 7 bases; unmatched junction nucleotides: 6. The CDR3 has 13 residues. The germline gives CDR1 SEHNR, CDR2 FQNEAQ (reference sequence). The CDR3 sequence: CASSHLRGNEQFF. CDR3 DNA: TGTGCCAGCAGTCATCTCAGGGGGAATGAGCAGTTCTTC.

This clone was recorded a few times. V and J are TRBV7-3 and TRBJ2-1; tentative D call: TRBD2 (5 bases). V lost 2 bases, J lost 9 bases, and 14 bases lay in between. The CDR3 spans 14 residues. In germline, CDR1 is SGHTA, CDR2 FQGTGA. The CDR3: CASSLGGLLGEQFF. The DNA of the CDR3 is TGTGCCAGCAGCTTAGGCGGGCTACTCGGTGAGCAGTTCTTC.

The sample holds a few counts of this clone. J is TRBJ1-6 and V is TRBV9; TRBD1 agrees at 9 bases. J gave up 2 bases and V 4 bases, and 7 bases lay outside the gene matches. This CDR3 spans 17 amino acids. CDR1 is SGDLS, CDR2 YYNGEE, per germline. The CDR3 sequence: CASSPTGGTAYNSPLHF. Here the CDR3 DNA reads TGTGCCAGCAGCCCTACAGGGGGCACGGCCTATAATTCACCCCTCCACTTT.

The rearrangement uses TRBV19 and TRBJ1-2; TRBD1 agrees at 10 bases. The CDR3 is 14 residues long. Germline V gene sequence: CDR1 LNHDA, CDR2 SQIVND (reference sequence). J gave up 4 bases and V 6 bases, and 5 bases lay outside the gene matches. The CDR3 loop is CASSVTGGSYGYTF. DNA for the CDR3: TGTGCCAGTAGCGTGACAGGGGGCAGCTATGGCTACACCTTC. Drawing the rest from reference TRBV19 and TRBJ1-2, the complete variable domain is DGGITQSPKYLFRKEGQNVTLSCEQNLNHDAMYWYRQDPGQGLRLIYYSQIVNDFQKGDIAEGYSVSREKKESFPLTVTSAQKNPTAFYLCASSVTGGSYGYTFGSGTRLTVV.

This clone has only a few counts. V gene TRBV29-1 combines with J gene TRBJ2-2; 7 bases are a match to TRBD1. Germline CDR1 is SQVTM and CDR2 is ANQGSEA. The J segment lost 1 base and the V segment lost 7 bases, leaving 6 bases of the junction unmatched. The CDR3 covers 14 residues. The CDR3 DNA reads TGCAGCGCTGGCGACAGGGTGAACACCGGGGAGCTGTTTTTT. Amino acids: CSAGDRVNTGELFF.

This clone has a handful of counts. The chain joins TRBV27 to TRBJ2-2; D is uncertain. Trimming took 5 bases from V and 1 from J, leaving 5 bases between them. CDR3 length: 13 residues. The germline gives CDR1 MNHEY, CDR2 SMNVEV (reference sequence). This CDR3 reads CASSHRNTGELFF. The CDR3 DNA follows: TGTGCCAGCAGTCACAGGAACACCGGGGAGCTGTTTTTT.

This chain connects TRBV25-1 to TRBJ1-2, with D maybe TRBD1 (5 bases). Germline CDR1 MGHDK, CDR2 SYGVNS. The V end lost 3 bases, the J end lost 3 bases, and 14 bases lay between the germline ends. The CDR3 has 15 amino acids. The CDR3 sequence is CASSDPKTAYYGYTF. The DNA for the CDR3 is TGTGCCAGCAGTGATCCCAAGACAGCTTACTATGGCTACACCTTC.

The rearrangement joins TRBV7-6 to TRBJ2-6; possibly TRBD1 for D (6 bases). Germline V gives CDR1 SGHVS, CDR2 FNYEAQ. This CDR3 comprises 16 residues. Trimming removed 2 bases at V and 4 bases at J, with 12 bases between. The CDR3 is CASSLSGAAGANVLTF. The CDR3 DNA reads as TGTGCCAGCAGCTTATCAGGGGCGGCAGGGGCCAACGTCCTGACTTTC.

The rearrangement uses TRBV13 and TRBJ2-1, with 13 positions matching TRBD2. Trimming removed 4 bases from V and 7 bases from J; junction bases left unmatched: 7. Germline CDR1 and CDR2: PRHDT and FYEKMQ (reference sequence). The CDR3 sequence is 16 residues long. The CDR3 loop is CASSSRTSGRGNEQFF. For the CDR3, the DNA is TGTGCCAGCAGCTCCCGGACTAGCGGGAGAGGGAATGAGCAGTTCTTC. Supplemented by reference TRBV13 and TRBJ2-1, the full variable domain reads AAGVIQSPRHLIKEKRETATLKCYPIPRHDTVYWYQQGPGQDPQFLISFYEKMQSDKGSIPDRFSAQQFSDYHSELNMSSLELGDSALYFCASSSRTSGRGNEQFFGPGTRLTVL.

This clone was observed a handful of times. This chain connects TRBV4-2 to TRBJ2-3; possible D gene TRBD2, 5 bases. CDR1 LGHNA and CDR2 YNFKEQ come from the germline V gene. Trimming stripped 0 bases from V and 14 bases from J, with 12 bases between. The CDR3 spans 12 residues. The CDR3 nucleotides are TGTGCCAGCAGCCAAGATGGAGGCTTGGGGTATTTT. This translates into CASSQDGGLGYF.

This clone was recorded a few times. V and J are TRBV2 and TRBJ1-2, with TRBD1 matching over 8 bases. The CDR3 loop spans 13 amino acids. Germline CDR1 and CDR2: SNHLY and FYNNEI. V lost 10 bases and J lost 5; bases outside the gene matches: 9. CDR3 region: CATKGTGGYGYTF. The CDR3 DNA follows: TGTGCCACTAAAGGTACAGGGGGGTATGGCTACACCTTC.

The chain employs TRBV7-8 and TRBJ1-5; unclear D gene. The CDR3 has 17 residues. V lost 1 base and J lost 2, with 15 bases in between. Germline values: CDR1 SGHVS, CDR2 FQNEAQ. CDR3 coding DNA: TGTGCCAGCAGCTTAGTGAATTCCCAGAGCGGCAATCAGCCCCAGCATTTT. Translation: CASSLVNSQSGNQPQHF.